This entry lists 19 T cell receptor beta chains sequenced from one sample in a study of blood T cell repertoires in COVID-19. Clones were read by immunoSEQ multiplex PCR, and TCRdb kept only the in-frame ones, dropping some. The table shows about 300,000 clones, with approximately 84% occurring only once. What was sequenced was PBMCs or T cells enriched from blood (not recorded which). The receptors were sampled from a man aged 25 to 40 who had recovered from COVID-19.

The V call is TRBV6-5, the J call TRBJ1-1; D possibly corresponds to TRBD1 (5 bases). The CDR3 sequence is 14 residues long. Looked up from germline, CDR1 is MNHEY and CDR2 is SVGAGI. Trimming left V 2 bases short and J 5 bases short, with 12 bases between. CDR3 in DNA: TGTGCCAGCAGTTACGGGGCTTATTGGACTGAAGCTTTCTTT. This sequence encodes CASSYGAYWTEAFF.

V usage is TRBV5-1 and J usage is TRBJ1-5; TRBD1 aligns across 9 bases. This CDR3 comprises 15 residues. Germline CDR1 SGHRS, CDR2 YFSETQ. V was clipped by 0 bases and J by 6 bases; unmatched bases: 4. CDR3 DNA sequence: TGCGCCAGCAGCTTGGACAGGGGGCGAGGTCAGCCCCAGCATTTT. Its translation is CASSLDRGRGQPQHF.

The chain is built from TRBV20-1 and TRBJ1-1; no definite D call. The CDR3 loop spans 13 amino acids. Germline CDR1 is DFQATT and CDR2 is SNEGSKA (reference sequence). V was pared by 3 bases and J by 0 bases, with 8 bases between. As DNA, the CDR3 is TGCAGTGCTAGTGGGGAGCTGAACACTGAAGCTTTCTTT. This encodes CSASGELNTEAFF.

The gene calls are TRBV7-6 and TRBJ2-7, with 9 positions matching TRBD1. CDR3 length: 14 residues. Losses at the gene ends were 5 bases for V and 2 bases for J; bases not matched to a gene: 4. CDR1 is SGHVS and CDR2 is FNYEAQ in the germline V gene. The CDR3 DNA reads TGTGCCAGCAGCGAGGGACAGGGACCCTACGAGCAGTACTTC. Amino acids: CASSEGQGPYEQYF.

V gene TRBV19 combines with J gene TRBJ1-6; the D gene is possibly TRBD1 (6 bases). The CDR3 totals 16 residues. Germline V gene sequence: CDR1 LNHDA, CDR2 SQIVND (reference sequence). V was clipped by 8 bases and J by 10 bases, with 24 bases between them. CDR3 sequence (DNA): TGTGCCAGTGGACCCAGGGACACCCGAAATCGGTCACCCCTCCACTTT. Translating gives CASGPRDTRNRSPLHF.

The chain is built from TRBV27 and TRBJ1-3, with 10 positions matching TRBD1. The CDR3 spans 19 residues. Germline CDR1 is MNHEY and CDR2 is SMNVEV (reference sequence). Trimming cost V 6 bases and J 0 bases; bases outside gene matches: 14. The DNA for the CDR3 is TGTGCCAGCAGCCCGAGCTCCTGGGACAGGGGTTACTCTGGAAACACCATATATTTT. It yields the protein CASSPSSWDRGYSGNTIYF.

The chain couples TRBV30 to TRBJ2-7; 7 bases map to TRBD1. This CDR3 region has 13 residues. The V gene's germline CDR1 is GTSNPN and CDR2 SVGIG (reference sequence). J lost 3 bases, V lost 3 bases, and 5 bases had no gene match. The CDR3 DNA follows: TGTGCCTGGAGGTTACAGGGGCACTACGAGCAGTACTTC. The encoded protein is CAWRLQGHYEQYF.

The chain joins TRBV29-1 to TRBJ2-1, with TRBD2 identical over 10 bases. CDR1 SQVTM and CDR2 ANQGSEA come from the germline V gene. This CDR3 spans 14 amino acids. The junction had 10 bases not matched to a gene; V was cut back by 7 bases and J by 7 bases. The CDR3 DNA reads TGCAGCGCCTTTGTAGCGGGAGGAGGGAATGAGCAGTTCTTC. Encoded protein: CSAFVAGGGNEQFF.

V and J are TRBV21-1 and TRBJ2-7; the D call TRBD2 from the table was never checked on the DNA. TRBV21-1 is reported as a pseudogene. The CDR3 loop spans 17 amino acids. The chain's CDR3 is CASSKRLAGEGSYEQYF. The CDR3 nucleotides read TGTGCCAGCAGCAAAAGACTAGCGGGAGAAGGTTCCTACGAGCAGTACTTC.

The V and J genes are TRBV5-1 and TRBJ2-2, with 10 positions matching TRBD2. Germline V CDR1 and CDR2: SGHRS, YFSETQ. The CDR3 runs to 15 residues. V lost 1 base to trimming and J lost 7 bases; unmatched junction nucleotides: 4. DNA for the CDR3: TGCGCCAGCAGCTTGACTAGCGGGACTTACGGGGAGCTGTTTTTT. It encodes CASSLTSGTYGELFF. The entire variable domain, with the rest obtained from reference TRBV5-1 and TRBJ2-2, is as follows: KAGVTQTPRYLIKTRGQQVTLSCSPISGHRSVSWYQQTPGQGLQFLFEYFSETQRNKGNFPGRFSGRQFSNSRSEMNVSTLELGDSALYLCASSLTSGTYGELFFGEGSRLTVL.

In the case of this clone: The same CDR3 is also encoded by other DNA sequences in this sample. This chain joins TRBV5-1 and TRBJ2-6; TRBD1 aligns across 8 bases. Germline CDR1 and CDR2: SGHRS and YFSETQ. The CDR3 is 15 amino acids. The V and J ends lost 4 bases and 2 bases, in that order; junction bases with no gene match: 2. In DNA, the CDR3 is TGCGCCAGCAGCCTGACAGGGGCTGGGGCCAACGTCCTGACTTTC. Amino acids: CASSLTGAGANVLTF. The whole variable domain, remainder taken from reference TRBV5-1 and TRBJ2-6, is KAGVTQTPRYLIKTRGQQVTLSCSPISGHRSVSWYQQTPGQGLQFLFEYFSETQRNKGNFPGRFSGRQFSNSRSEMNVSTLELGDSALYLCASSLTGAGANVLTFGAGSRLTVL.

The gene calls are TRBV12-3 or TRBV12-4 and TRBJ1-2; D not resolved. Between the trimmed V and J ends, which lost 6 bases and 0 bases, there was a span of 8 bases. This CDR3 has 13 residues. The CDR3 protein is CASSQDTNYGYTF. The CDR3 DNA is TGTGCCAGCAGCCAAGACACTAACTATGGCTACACCTTC.

The chain is built from TRBV6-4 and TRBJ1-6; D may be TRBD1 (5 bases). Trimming shortened V by 3 bases and J by 10 bases, and 13 bases separated the two germline ends. The CDR3 totals 14 residues. Per the germline V gene, CDR1 is MRHNA and CDR2 is SNTAGT. The CDR3 coding sequence is TGTGCCAGCAGTGAATTCACGGGGGTATCACCCCTCCACTTT. Translating it yields CASSEFTGVSPLHF.

V and J are TRBV5-1 and TRBJ2-2; D not certain. The CDR3 is 15 amino acids. The V gene's germline CDR1 is SGHRS and CDR2 YFSETQ. The V and J ends lost 2 bases and 3 bases respectively, with 11 bases between them. As DNA, the CDR3 is TGCGCCAGCAGCTTCCAGGCAGGATACACCGGGGAGCTGTTTTTT. It is translated as CASSFQAGYTGELFF.

The V call is TRBV18, the J call TRBJ1-2; 10 nucleotides align to TRBD1. The V gene end was trimmed by 8 bases and the J gene end by 2 bases; junction bases not matched to a gene: 5. Germline V CDR1 and CDR2: KGHSH, LQKENI. This CDR3 region has 14 residues. The CDR3 DNA follows: TGTGCCAGCACTCCGGGACAGGGGAACTATGGCTACACCTTC. Amino acid sequence: CASTPGQGNYGYTF.

CDR3 DNA sequence: TGTGCCACCAGTGACCAACAGGGGTTAAGCAATCAGCCCCAGCATTTT. This codes for CATSDQQGLSNQPQHF. The chain links TRBV24-1 to TRBJ1-5, with 7 bases matching TRBD1. The V segment lost 4 bases and the J segment 1 base; nucleotides outside the gene matches: 6. The CDR3 runs 16 residues. From germline, CDR1 is KGHDR and CDR2 SFDVKD.

The V call is TRBV15, the J call TRBJ1-3; tentative D call: TRBD1 (5 bases). The CDR3 has 15 amino acids. V was shortened by 4 bases and J by 0 bases, with 10 bases between the two germline ends. Germline lookup yields CDR1 LNHNV and CDR2 YYDKDF (reference sequence). DNA for the CDR3: TGTGCCACCAGCACCAGGGCCCTCTCTGGAAACACCATATATTTT. Translating gives CATSTRALSGNTIYF.

The count of this clone is one. The V call is TRBV15, the J call TRBJ1-2, with 10 bases matching TRBD1. The CDR3 runs to 15 residues. Germline lookup yields CDR1 LNHNV and CDR2 YYDKDF (reference sequence). Trimming cost V 6 bases and J 4 bases; bases outside gene matches: 8. The CDR3 spells CATSPSDRGVYGYTF. DNA for the CDR3: TGTGCCACCAGTCCCTCGGACAGGGGGGTCTATGGCTACACCTTC.

The genes are TRBV3-1 (or the pseudogene TRBV3-2) and TRBJ2-3, with D unresolved. Deletions cut 6 bases from V and 7 bases from J, with 8 bases between. The CDR3 contains 11 residues. The germline CDR1 and CDR2 sequences are LGHDT and YNNKEL (reference sequence). CDR3 sequence reads: CASSYSNTQYF. Written as DNA, the CDR3 is TGTGCCAGCAGTTACAGCAATACGCAGTATTTT.